Ten or more counts support the clone carrying this T cell receptor (beta chain). The CDR3 regions of TCR beta were amplified from RNA transcripts. HTBI primers drove first-round RT-PCR of the TCR CDR3. TCRdb re-called the multiplex PCR reads through MiXCR, storing one row per CDR3 protein. The repertoire consists of around 350,000 distinct CDR3 sequences, with about 19% occurring once and the leading ten covering about 4%. This entry belongs to a study of T cells in Graves' hyperthyroidism and ophthalmopathy. Trimming stripped 5 bases from V and 2 bases from J, with 10 bases between. This CDR3 comprises 15 residues. Germline CDR1 reads MNHNS; CDR2 reads SASEGT.

This clonotype was obtained from a woman aged 18 to 35 with Graves' hyperthyroidism. This chain connects TRBV6-1 to TRBJ2-6; possibly TRBD1 or TRBD2 for D (6 bases each). Sample: blood. This chain's CDR3 is CASSRGEPGANVLTF. The CDR3 DNA is TGTGCCAGCAGTAGGGGGGAGCCTGGGGCCAACGTCCTGACTTTC.